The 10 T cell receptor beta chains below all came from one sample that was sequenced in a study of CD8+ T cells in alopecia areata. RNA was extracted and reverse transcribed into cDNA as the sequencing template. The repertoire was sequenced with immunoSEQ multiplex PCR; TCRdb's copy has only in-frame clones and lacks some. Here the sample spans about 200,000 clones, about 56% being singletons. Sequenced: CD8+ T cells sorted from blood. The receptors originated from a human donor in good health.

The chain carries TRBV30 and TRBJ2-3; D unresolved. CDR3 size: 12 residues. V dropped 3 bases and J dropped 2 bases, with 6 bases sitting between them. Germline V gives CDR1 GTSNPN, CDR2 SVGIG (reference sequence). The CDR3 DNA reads TGTGCCTGGAGGCCCATCACAGATACGCAGTATTTT. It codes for CAWRPITDTQYF.

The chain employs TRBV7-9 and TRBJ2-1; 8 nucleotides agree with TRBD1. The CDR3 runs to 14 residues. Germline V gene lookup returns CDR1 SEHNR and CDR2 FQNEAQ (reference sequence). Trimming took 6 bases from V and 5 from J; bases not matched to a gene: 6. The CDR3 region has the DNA TGTGCCAGCAGTTCAGGGGGCGTTGACAATGAGCAGTTCTTC. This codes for CASSSGGVDNEQFF. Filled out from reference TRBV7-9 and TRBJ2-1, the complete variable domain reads DTGVSQNPRHKITKRGQNVTFRCDPISEHNRLYWYRQTLGQGPEFLTYFQNEAQLEKSRLLSDRFSAERPKGSFSTLEIQRTEQGDSAMYLCASSSGGVDNEQFFGPGTRLTVL.

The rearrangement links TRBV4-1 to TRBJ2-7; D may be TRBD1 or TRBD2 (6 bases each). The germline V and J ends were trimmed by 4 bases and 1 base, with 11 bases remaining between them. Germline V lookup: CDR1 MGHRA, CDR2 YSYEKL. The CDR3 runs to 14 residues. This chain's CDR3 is CASSRLGGSYEQYF. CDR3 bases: TGCGCCAGCAGCCGCCTAGGGGGGTCCTACGAGCAGTACTTC.

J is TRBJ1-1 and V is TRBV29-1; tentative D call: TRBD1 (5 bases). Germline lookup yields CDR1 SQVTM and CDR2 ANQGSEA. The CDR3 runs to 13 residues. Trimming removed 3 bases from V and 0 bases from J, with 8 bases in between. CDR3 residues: CSVDGGLNTEAFF. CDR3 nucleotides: TGCAGCGTTGACGGGGGATTGAACACTGAAGCTTTCTTT. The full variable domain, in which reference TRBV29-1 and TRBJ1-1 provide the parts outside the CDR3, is SAVISQKPSRDICQRGTSLTIQCQVDSQVTMMFWYRQQPGQSLTLIATANQGSEATYESGFVIDKFPISRPNLTFSTLTVSNMSPEDSSIYLCSVDGGLNTEAFFGQGTRLTVV.

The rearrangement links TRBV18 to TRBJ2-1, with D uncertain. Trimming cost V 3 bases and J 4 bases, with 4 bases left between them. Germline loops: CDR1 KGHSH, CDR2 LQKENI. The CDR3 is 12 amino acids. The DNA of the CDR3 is TGTGCCAGCTCACCGCGTTACAATGAGCAGTTCTTC. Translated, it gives CASSPRYNEQFF. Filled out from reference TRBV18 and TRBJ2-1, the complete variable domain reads NAGVMQNPRHLVRRRGQEARLRCSPMKGHSHVYWYRQLPEEGLKFMVYLQKENIIDESGMPKERFSAEFPKEGPSILRIQQVVRGDSAAYFCASSPRYNEQFFGPGTRLTVL.

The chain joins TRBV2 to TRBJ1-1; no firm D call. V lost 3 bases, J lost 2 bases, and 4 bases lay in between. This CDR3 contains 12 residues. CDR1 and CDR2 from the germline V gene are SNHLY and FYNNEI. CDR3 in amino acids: CASSESNTEAFF. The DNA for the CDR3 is TGTGCCAGCAGTGAGAGTAACACTGAAGCTTTCTTT.

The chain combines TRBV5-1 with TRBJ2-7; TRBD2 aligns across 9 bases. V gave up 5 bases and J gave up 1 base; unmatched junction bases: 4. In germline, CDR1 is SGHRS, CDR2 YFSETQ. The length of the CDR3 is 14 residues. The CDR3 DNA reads TGCGCCAGCAGACCGAGCGGGGGGTCCTACGAGCAGTACTTC. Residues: CASRPSGGSYEQYF.

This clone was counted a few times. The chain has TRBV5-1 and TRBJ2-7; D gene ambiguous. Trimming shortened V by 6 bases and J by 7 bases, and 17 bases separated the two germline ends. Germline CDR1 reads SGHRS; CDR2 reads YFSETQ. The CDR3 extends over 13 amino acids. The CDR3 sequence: CASTQTGSGEQYF. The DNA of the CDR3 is TGCGCCAGCACCCAGACCGGCTCCGGGGAGCAGTACTTC.

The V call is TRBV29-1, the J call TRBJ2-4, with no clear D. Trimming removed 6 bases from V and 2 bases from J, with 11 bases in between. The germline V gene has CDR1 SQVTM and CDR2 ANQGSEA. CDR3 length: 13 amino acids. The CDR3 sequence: CSVIQPTKNIQYF. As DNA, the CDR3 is TGCAGCGTGATACAGCCGACCAAAAACATTCAGTACTTC.

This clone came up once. The CDR3 sequence is CASSPAGFQETQYF. The CDR3 DNA sequence: TGTGCCAGCAGCCCAGCAGGGTTTCAAGAGACCCAGTACTTC. The V call is TRBV7-8, the J call TRBJ2-5, with D perhaps TRBD1 (5 bases). CDR1 is SGHVS, CDR2 FQNEAQ, per germline. The CDR3 length is 14 residues. With 5 bases removed from V and 2 bases from J, the gap between germline ends came to 12 bases.